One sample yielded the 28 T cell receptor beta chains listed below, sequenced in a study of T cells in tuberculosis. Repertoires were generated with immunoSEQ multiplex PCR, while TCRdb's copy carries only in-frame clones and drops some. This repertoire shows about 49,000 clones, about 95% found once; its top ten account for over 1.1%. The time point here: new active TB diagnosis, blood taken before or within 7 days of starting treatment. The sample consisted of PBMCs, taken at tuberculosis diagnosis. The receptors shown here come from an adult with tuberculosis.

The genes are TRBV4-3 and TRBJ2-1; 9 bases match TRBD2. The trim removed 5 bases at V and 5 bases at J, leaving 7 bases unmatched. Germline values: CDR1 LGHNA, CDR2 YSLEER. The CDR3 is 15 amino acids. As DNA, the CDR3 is TGCGCCAGCAGCAAGGGTAGCGGGAGCGACAATGAGCAGTTCTTC. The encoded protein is CASSKGSGSDNEQFF.

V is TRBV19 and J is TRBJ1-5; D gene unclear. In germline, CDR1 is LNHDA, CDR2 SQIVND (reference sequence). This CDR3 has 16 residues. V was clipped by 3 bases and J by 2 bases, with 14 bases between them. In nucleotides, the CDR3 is TGTGCCAGTAGTATCATCGGTCCGAGGGGCAATCAGCCCCAGCATTTT. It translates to CASSIIGPRGNQPQHF.

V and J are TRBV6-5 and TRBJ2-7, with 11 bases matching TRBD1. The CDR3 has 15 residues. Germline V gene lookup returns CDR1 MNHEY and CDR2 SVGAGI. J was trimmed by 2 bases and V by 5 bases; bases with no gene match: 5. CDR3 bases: TGTGCCAGCAGTCGCGGGGGACAGGGGGCCTACGAGCAGTACTTC. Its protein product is CASSRGGQGAYEQYF.

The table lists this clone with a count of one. The CDR3 DNA follows: TGTGCCAGCAGTTACTCCGGCTCTGGGGCCAACGTCCTGACTTTC. Translating it yields CASSYSGSGANVLTF. The rearrangement joins TRBV6-5 to TRBJ2-6; D call uncertain. The V and J ends lost 0 bases and 0 bases respectively, with 3 bases between them. Germline CDR1 is MNHEY and CDR2 is SVGAGI. The CDR3 contains 15 residues.

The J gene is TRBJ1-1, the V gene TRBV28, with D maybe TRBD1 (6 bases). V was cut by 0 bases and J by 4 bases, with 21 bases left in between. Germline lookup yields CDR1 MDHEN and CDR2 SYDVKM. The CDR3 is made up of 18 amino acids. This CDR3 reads CASSLWGAGTQGSTEAFF. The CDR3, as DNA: TGTGCCAGCAGTTTATGGGGGGCAGGGACCCAGGGGAGCACTGAAGCTTTCTTT.

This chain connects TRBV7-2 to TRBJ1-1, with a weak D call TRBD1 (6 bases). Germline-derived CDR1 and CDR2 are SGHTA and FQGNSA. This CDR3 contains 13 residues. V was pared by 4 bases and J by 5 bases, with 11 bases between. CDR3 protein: CASSSQGETEAFF. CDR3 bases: TGTGCCAGCAGCTCACAGGGAGAAACTGAAGCTTTCTTT.

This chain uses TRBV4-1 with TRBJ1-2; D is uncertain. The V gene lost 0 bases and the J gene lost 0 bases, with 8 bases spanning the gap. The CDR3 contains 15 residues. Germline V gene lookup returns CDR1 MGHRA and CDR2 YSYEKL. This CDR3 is CASSQEGRPNYGYTF. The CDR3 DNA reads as TGCGCCAGCAGCCAAGAGGGCAGACCTAACTATGGCTACACCTTC.

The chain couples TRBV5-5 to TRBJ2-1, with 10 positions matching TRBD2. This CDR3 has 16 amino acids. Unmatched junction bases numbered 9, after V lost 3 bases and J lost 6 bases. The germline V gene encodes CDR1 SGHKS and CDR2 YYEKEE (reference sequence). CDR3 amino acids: CASSSLPSGSSNEQFF. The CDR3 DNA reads TGTGCCAGCAGCTCTCTTCCTAGCGGGAGCAGCAATGAGCAGTTCTTC.

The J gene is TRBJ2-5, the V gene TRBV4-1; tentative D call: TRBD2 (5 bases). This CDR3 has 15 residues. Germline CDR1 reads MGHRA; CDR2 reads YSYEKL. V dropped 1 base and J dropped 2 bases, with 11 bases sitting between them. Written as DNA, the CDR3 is TGCGCCAGCAGCCAAGTCACGGGATTACAAGAGACCCAGTACTTC. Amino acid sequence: CASSQVTGLQETQYF.

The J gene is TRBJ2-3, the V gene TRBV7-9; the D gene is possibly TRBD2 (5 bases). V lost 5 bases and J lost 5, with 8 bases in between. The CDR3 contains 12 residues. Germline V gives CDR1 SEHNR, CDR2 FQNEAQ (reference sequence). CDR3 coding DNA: TGTGCCAGCAGCACGGGAATAGATACGCAGTATTTT. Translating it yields CASSTGIDTQYF.

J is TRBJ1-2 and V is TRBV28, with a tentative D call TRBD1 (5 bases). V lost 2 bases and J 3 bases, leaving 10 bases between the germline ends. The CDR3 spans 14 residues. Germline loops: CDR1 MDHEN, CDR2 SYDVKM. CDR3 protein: CASSLPGGDYGYTF. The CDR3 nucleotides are TGTGCCAGCAGTTTACCAGGAGGGGACTATGGCTACACCTTC.

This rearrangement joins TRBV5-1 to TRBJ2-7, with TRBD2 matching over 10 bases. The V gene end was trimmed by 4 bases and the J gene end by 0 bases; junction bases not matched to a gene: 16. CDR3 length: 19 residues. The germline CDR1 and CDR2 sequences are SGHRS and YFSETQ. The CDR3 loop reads CASSPQAGGDYLSSYEQYF. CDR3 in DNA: TGCGCCAGCAGCCCCCAAGCGGGAGGGGATTACCTGAGCTCCTACGAGCAGTACTTC. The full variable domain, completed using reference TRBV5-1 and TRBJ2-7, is KAGVTQTPRYLIKTRGQQVTLSCSPISGHRSVSWYQQTPGQGLQFLFEYFSETQRNKGNFPGRFSGRQFSNSRSEMNVSTLELGDSALYLCASSPQAGGDYLSSYEQYFGPGTRLTVT.

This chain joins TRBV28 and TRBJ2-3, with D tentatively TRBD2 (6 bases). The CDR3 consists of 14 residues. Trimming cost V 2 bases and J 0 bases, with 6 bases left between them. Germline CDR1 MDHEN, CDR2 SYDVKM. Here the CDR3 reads CASSLGGSTDTQYF. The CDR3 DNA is TGTGCCAGCAGTTTAGGGGGGAGCACAGATACGCAGTATTTT.

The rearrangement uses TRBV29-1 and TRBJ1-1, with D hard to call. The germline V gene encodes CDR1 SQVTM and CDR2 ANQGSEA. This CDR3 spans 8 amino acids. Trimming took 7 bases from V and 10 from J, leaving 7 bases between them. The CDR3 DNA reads TGCAGCGCTCTATTAGCTTTCTTT. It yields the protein CSALLAFF.

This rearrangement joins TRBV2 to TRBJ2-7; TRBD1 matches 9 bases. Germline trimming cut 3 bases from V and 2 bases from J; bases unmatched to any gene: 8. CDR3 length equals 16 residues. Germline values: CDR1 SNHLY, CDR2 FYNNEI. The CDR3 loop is CASSDQFRTGAYEQYF. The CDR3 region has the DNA TGTGCCAGCAGTGACCAATTTCGGACAGGGGCCTACGAGCAGTACTTC.

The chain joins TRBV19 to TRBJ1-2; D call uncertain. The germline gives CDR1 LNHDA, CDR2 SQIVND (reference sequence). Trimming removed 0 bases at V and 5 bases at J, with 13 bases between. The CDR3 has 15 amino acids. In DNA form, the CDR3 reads TGTGCCAGTAGTATAGATCCGGCGGCGGATTATGGCTACACCTTC. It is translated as CASSIDPAADYGYTF.

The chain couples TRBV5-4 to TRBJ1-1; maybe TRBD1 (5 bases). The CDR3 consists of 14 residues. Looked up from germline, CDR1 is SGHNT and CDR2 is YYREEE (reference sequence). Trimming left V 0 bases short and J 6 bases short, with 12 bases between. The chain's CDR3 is CASSLGQGGPEAFF. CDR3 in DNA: TGTGCCAGCAGCTTGGGGCAGGGAGGCCCTGAAGCTTTCTTT. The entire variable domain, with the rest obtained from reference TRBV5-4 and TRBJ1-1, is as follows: ETGVTQSPTHLIKTRGQQVTLRCSSQSGHNTVSWYQQALGQGPQFIFQYYREEENGRGNFPPRFSGLQFPNYSSELNVNALELDDSALYLCASSLGQGGPEAFFGQGTRLTVV.

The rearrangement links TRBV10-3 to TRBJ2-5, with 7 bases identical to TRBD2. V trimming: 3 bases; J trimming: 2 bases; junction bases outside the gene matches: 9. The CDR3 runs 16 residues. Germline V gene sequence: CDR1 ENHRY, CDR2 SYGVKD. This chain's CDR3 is CAISESAGKFQETQYF. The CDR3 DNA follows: TGTGCCATCAGTGAATCAGCGGGAAAGTTTCAAGAGACCCAGTACTTC.

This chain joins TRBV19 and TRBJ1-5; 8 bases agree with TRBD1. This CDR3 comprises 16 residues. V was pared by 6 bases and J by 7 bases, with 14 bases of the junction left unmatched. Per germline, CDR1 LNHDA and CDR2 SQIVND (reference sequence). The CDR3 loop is CASRLGQGALMQPQHF. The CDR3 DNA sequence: TGTGCCAGTAGACTGGGGCAGGGGGCGCTTATGCAGCCCCAGCATTTT.

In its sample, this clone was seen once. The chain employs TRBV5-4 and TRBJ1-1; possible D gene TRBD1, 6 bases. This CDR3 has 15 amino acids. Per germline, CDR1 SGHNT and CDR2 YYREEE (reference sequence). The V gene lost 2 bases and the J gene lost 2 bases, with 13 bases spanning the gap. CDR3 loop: CASSFHRGGNTEAFF. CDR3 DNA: TGTGCCAGCAGCTTTCATAGAGGGGGAAACACTGAAGCTTTCTTT.

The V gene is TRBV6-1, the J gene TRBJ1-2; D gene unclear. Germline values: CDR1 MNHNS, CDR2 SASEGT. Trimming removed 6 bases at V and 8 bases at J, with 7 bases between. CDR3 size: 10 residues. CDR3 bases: TGTGCCAGCAGCTCCGTGGGCTACACCTTC. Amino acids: CASSSVGYTF.

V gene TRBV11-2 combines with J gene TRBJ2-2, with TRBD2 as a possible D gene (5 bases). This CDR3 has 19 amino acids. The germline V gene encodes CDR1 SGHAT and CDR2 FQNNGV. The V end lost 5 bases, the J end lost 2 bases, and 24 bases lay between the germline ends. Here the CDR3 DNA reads TGTGCCAGCAGCCTGAAACCATTTCCCGGGGTACCTAACACCGGGGAGCTGTTTTTT. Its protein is CASSLKPFPGVPNTGELFF.

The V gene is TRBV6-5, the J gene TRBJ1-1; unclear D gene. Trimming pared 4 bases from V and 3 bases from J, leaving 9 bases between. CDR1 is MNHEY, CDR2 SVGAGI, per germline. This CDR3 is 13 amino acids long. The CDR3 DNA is TGTGCCAGCAGTTTTCTAACCGACACTGAAGCTTTCTTT. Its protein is CASSFLTDTEAFF.

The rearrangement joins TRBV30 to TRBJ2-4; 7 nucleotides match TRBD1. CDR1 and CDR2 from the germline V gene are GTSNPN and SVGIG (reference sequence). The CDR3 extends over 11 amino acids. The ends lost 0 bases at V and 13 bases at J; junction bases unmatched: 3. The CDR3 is CAWSVRDSQYF. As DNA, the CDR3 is TGTGCCTGGAGTGTACGGGACAGCCAGTACTTC.

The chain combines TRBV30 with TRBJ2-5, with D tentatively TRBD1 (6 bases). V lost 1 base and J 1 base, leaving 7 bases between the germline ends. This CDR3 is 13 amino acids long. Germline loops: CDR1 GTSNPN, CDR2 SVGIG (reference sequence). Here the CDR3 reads CAWSGQAQETQYF. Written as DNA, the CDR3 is TGTGCCTGGAGTGGACAGGCCCAAGAGACCCAGTACTTC.

The CDR3 protein is CASSPRGQGNYGYTF. CDR3 sequence (DNA): TGTGCCAGCAGCCCGAGGGGGCAGGGGAACTATGGCTACACCTTC. The rearrangement joins TRBV13 to TRBJ1-2; 7 positions match TRBD1. The CDR3 consists of 15 residues. V lost 5 bases, J lost 2 bases, and 8 bases stayed unmatched. The V gene's germline CDR1 is PRHDT and CDR2 FYEKMQ (reference sequence).

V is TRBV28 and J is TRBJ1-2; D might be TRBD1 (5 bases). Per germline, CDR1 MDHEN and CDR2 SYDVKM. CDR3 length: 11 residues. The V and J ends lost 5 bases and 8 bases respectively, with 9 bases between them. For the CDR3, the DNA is TGTGCCAGCAGTCCCAGGGTCGGCTACACCTTC. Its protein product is CASSPRVGYTF.

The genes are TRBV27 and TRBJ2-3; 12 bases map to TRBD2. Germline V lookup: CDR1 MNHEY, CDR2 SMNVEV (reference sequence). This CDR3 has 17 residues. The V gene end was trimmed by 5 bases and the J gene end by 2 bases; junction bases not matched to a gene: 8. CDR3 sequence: CASSNRLAGEFTDTQYF. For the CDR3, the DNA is TGTGCCAGCAGTAACCGACTAGCGGGAGAGTTCACAGATACGCAGTATTTT.